This TCR beta chain was recovered during a study of human T cells and chemical hapten exposure. Study at large: The use of 2% DPC on roughly 2 cm by roughly 2 cm of upper inner arm skin constituted sensitization. Alopecia areata, totalis or universalis affected patients, mainly female. 0.01% DPC was applied to the upper back in patch tests, which were read at 6 days. Study findings and constraints: There was alopecia in the donors, so their immune response may differ from that of healthy people.

MiXCR was run by TCRdb on the RACE reads, yielding one entry per CDR3 protein. This table has about 380,000 distinct CDR3 sequences, approximately 4.4% appearing once. This clonotype came up many times. Antigen specificity is unknown. This CDR3 has 15 amino acids. With 4 bases clipped from V and 5 bases from J, the junction kept 10 bases outside the gene matches. As to time point: patch test 1, 2 weeks after DPC sensitization. Treatment given: therapeutic diphenylcyclopropenone sensitization with weekly scalp DPC. The sample consisted of whole blood, taken in connection with sensitization to the hapten diphenylcyclopropenone (DPC). This chain uses TRBV12-3 or TRBV12-4 with TRBJ2-5; TRBD1 agrees at 7 bases. This sequence was found in a woman aged 45-65 years with alopecia areata. Some clones in this sample may be carry-over from other donors' samples. CDR3 coding DNA: TGTGCCAGCAGTTCCAGTCTAGGGGGCAGGGAGACCCAGTACTTC. The encoded protein is CASSSSLGGRETQYF.